This entry lists 27 T cell receptor beta chains sequenced from one sample in a study of control samples from healthy donors and cancer patients. Sequencing used immunoSEQ multiplex PCR; TCRdb keeps in-frame clones, though not all of them. The table lists tens of thousands of clones, more than 70% of them singletons. Material for sequencing was PBMCs. The receptors originated from a man aged 55 to 70 with colorectal cancer.

The chain is built from TRBV27 and TRBJ2-5; D not resolved. V lost 4 bases, J lost 2 bases, and 11 bases lay in between. CDR1 and CDR2 from the germline V gene are MNHEY and SMNVEV (reference sequence). CDR3 length: 14 amino acids. CDR3 residues: CASSSRREQETQYF. In DNA form, the CDR3 reads TGTGCCAGCAGTTCCCGAAGGGAACAAGAGACCCAGTACTTC.

The chain uses TRBV21-1 and TRBJ1-3; TRBD1 was called by the table and not checked on the DNA. TRBV21-1 is marked as a pseudogene. The CDR3 length is 14 residues. CDR3 bases: TGTGCCAGCAGCAAAACGACACATGGAAACACCATATATTTT. Translated: CASSKTTHGNTIYF.

The chain couples TRBV30 to TRBJ2-7, with D possibly being TRBD2 (6 bases). Trimming took off 3 bases at V and 3 bases at J, with 12 bases between the two ends. From germline, CDR1 is GTSNPN and CDR2 SVGIG (reference sequence). The CDR3 is 13 amino acids. The CDR3, as DNA: TGTGCCTGGAGGGGTCCGGGGGACTACGAGCAGTACTTC. It translates to CAWRGPGDYEQYF.

A few counts support this clone. The chain employs TRBV27 and TRBJ2-7; possible D gene TRBD1, 6 bases. The CDR3 loop spans 14 amino acids. Trimming took 6 bases from V and 3 from J, leaving 15 bases between them. Germline V gene lookup returns CDR1 MNHEY and CDR2 SMNVEV (reference sequence). CDR3 sequence (DNA): TGTGCCAGCAGAAAGGGTCAGGGGAGCTACGAGCAGTACTTC. Amino acids: CASRKGQGSYEQYF.

The genes are TRBV10-1 and TRBJ2-3, with 11 bases identical to TRBD2. The CDR3 extends over 14 amino acids. CDR1 WNHNN and CDR2 SYGVQD come from the germline V gene (reference sequence). The trim removed 4 bases at V and 7 bases at J, leaving 4 bases unmatched. The CDR3 loop is CASSASGGPNTQYF. In DNA, the CDR3 is TGCGCCAGCAGTGCTAGCGGGGGGCCAAATACGCAGTATTTT.

This sequence joins TRBV10-3 and TRBJ2-7, with D possibly being TRBD2 (7 bases). This CDR3 spans 13 amino acids. Germline values: CDR1 ENHRY, CDR2 SYGVKD. Deletions cut 4 bases from V and 5 bases from J, with 12 bases between. CDR3 bases: TGTGCCATCAGTGCACAGGGAGGGCACGAGCAGTACTTC. Translated, it gives CAISAQGGHEQYF.

The chain is built from TRBV16 and TRBJ1-1; D ambiguous. CDR1 is KGHSY and CDR2 is FQNENV in the germline V gene. Trimming left V 3 bases short and J 6 bases short, with 5 bases between. This CDR3 region has 11 residues. The CDR3: CASSQGPEAFF. CDR3 bases: TGTGCCAGCAGCCAGGGTCCTGAAGCTTTCTTT.

The chain joins TRBV5-1 to TRBJ1-2; D unresolved. The ends were cut back, 0 bases at V and 2 bases at J, with 5 bases in the middle. Germline V CDR1 and CDR2: SGHRS, YFSETQ. This CDR3 is built from 13 residues. The CDR3 DNA reads as TGCGCCAGCAGCTTGGACACAAACTATGGCTACACCTTC. Translation: CASSLDTNYGYTF.

J is TRBJ2-7 and V is TRBV6-5; 11 bases are shared with TRBD1. The CDR3 is 15 amino acids. Germline lookup yields CDR1 MNHEY and CDR2 SVGAGI. The V and J ends lost 5 bases and 6 bases, in that order; junction bases with no gene match: 9. Here the CDR3 reads CASSLTGTGGFEQYF. The CDR3 DNA reads TGTGCCAGCAGTCTGACCGGGACAGGGGGTTTCGAGCAGTACTTC.

The chain carries TRBV7-3 and TRBJ1-3, with TRBD1 matching over 7 bases. CDR3 length equals 16 residues. V was clipped by 5 bases and J by 0 bases; unmatched bases: 7. CDR1 and CDR2 (germline): SGHTA, FQGTGA. The CDR3 region is CASSPGQVNSGNTIYF. DNA for the CDR3: TGTGCCAGCAGCCCCGGACAGGTTAACTCTGGAAACACCATATATTTT.

This chain joins TRBV10-3 and TRBJ1-1; D may be TRBD1 (5 bases). With 3 bases removed from V and 5 bases from J, the gap between germline ends came to 16 bases. The CDR3 has 15 amino acids. The germline gives CDR1 ENHRY, CDR2 SYGVKD. The CDR3 protein is CAISEPQGARTEAFF. CDR3 DNA sequence: TGTGCCATCAGTGAACCCCAAGGGGCGCGGACTGAAGCTTTCTTT.

The chain employs TRBV7-3 and TRBJ1-1, with 7 nucleotides matching TRBD1. Germline trimming cut 2 bases from V and 7 bases from J; bases unmatched to any gene: 4. The CDR3 has 13 residues. The germline V gene encodes CDR1 SGHTA and CDR2 FQGTGA. CDR3 sequence: CASSLLGGGEAFF. CDR3 DNA sequence: TGTGCCAGCAGCTTATTAGGGGGCGGTGAAGCTTTCTTT.

The chain employs TRBV5-4 and TRBJ1-1; tentatively, D is TRBD1 (6 bases). V was trimmed by 3 bases and J by 0 bases, leaving 12 bases between them. Per the germline V gene, CDR1 is SGHNT and CDR2 is YYREEE (reference sequence). This CDR3 region has 15 residues. The DNA for the CDR3 is TGTGCCAGCAGCTGGGGGGCGGACATGAACACTGAAGCTTTCTTT. Protein product: CASSWGADMNTEAFF.

The chain is built from TRBV12-3 or TRBV12-4 and TRBJ1-2, with D unclear. The CDR3 is made up of 13 amino acids. Trimming removed 4 bases at V and 8 bases at J, with 14 bases between. In DNA form, the CDR3 reads TGTGCCAGCAGTTACCGGGTCTCGGAAGGCTACACCTTC. Protein: CASSYRVSEGYTF.

This clone occurred once. One end of the junction varies from germline; a read error may be responsible. The V and J genes are TRBV3-1 (or the pseudogene TRBV3-2) and TRBJ2-1; no clear D gene. Germline lookup yields CDR1 LGHDT and CDR2 YNNKEL (reference sequence). This CDR3 comprises 15 residues. The CDR3 reads CASSLPGPPNNELFF. In DNA form, the CDR3 reads TGTGCCAGCAGTCTCCCCGGGCCGCCTAACAATGAGCTGTTCTTC.

This sequence joins TRBV25-1 and TRBJ1-5, with D maybe TRBD1 (5 bases). The CDR3 spans 14 residues. V was trimmed by 5 bases and J by 3 bases, leaving 11 bases between them. Germline-derived CDR1 and CDR2 are MGHDK and SYGVNS. In DNA, the CDR3 is TGTGCCAGCAGTTTGGGCGGGGCCAATCAGCCCCAGCATTTT. It yields the protein CASSLGGANQPQHF.

The chain uses TRBV4-2 and TRBJ2-7; 8 nucleotides line up with TRBD1. There are 15 residues in the CDR3. Germline V gives CDR1 LGHNA, CDR2 YNFKEQ. Trimming took 2 bases from V and 5 from J; bases not matched to a gene: 8. The CDR3 here is CASSQKGQGSHEQYF. The CDR3 coding sequence is TGTGCCAGCAGCCAAAAAGGACAGGGATCCCACGAGCAGTACTTC.

The gene calls are TRBV2 and TRBJ1-1; weak D call: TRBD1 (6 bases). Germline CDR1 SNHLY, CDR2 FYNNEI. Between the trimmed V and J ends, which lost 6 bases and 6 bases, there was a span of 14 bases. The CDR3 is 13 amino acids. This CDR3 is CASRDSLVAEAFF. The CDR3 nucleotides are TGTGCCAGCAGGGACAGTCTGGTCGCTGAAGCTTTCTTT.

The chain has TRBV7-9 and TRBJ1-2, with TRBD1 as a possible D gene (6 bases). The CDR3 has 15 residues. V dropped 5 bases and J dropped 0 bases, with 13 bases sitting between them. Germline V CDR1 and CDR2: SEHNR, FQNEAQ (reference sequence). The CDR3 region is CASSRVDSSNYGYTF. The CDR3 DNA follows: TGTGCCAGCAGCCGGGTGGACAGCTCTAACTATGGCTACACCTTC.

This rearrangement joins TRBV27 to TRBJ2-3, with 7 nucleotides matching TRBD1. Germline-derived CDR1 and CDR2 are MNHEY and SMNVEV (reference sequence). The CDR3 loop spans 15 amino acids. V dropped 3 bases and J dropped 3; count of bases not matched to a gene: 6. This CDR3 is CASSLRQGRTDTQYF. The DNA for the CDR3 is TGTGCCAGCAGTTTGCGACAGGGTCGTACAGATACGCAGTATTTT.

J is TRBJ2-3 and V is TRBV7-8; D uncertain. Germline-derived CDR1 and CDR2 are SGHVS and FQNEAQ. The CDR3 extends over 14 amino acids. V was cut by 7 bases and J by 0 bases, with 11 bases left in between. CDR3 in amino acids: CASTMMISTDTQYF. CDR3 nucleotides: TGTGCCAGCACTATGATGATCAGCACAGATACGCAGTATTTT.

The chain's CDR3 is CASSQIISGGIADTQYF. CDR3 nucleotides: TGTGCCAGCAGTCAGATCATAAGCGGGGGGATCGCAGATACGCAGTATTTT. This chain links TRBV6-6 with TRBJ2-3; 9 positions agree with TRBD2. CDR1 is MNHNY, CDR2 SVGAGI, per germline (reference sequence). The CDR3 length is 17 residues. V was clipped by 5 bases and J by 4 bases; unmatched bases: 13.

About this clone: Sequence at one end of the junction differs from germline and may be a read error. The rearrangement joins TRBV9 to TRBJ2-1; 9 bases are shared with TRBD2. The V gene's germline CDR1 is SGDLS and CDR2 YYNGEE. The CDR3 is 18 residues long. The CDR3 DNA reads as TGTGCCACCAGCCCCAATGGTGCGGGGGGGGGAGAGAACAATGAGCAGTTCTTC. The encoded protein is CATSPNGAGGGENNEQFF.

The chain has TRBV7-9 and TRBJ1-2; TRBD1 matches at 8 bases. The length of the CDR3 is 18 residues. The trim removed 2 bases at V and 0 bases at J, leaving 11 bases unmatched. Germline CDR1 and CDR2: SEHNR and FQNEAQ (reference sequence). CDR3 loop: CASSLPPPGQGPNYGYTF. The CDR3 DNA reads TGTGCCAGCAGCTTACCCCCCCCCGGACAGGGACCTAACTATGGCTACACCTTC. Using reference TRBV7-9 and TRBJ1-2 for the parts outside the CDR3, the full variable domain is DTGVSQNPRHKITKRGQNVTFRCDPISEHNRLYWYRQTLGQGPEFLTYFQNEAQLEKSRLLSDRFSAERPKGSFSTLEIQRTEQGDSAMYLCASSLPPPGQGPNYGYTFGSGTRLTVV.

The genes are TRBV28 and TRBJ2-1; 9 bases map to TRBD2. V shed 8 bases, J shed 10 bases, and the junction held 6 bases outside the gene matches. The CDR3 has 12 amino acids. The germline V gene has CDR1 MDHEN and CDR2 SYDVKM. CDR3 protein: CASSERGDEQFF. The CDR3 coding sequence is TGTGCCAGCTCGGAGCGGGGGGACGAGCAGTTCTTC.

V gene TRBV4-1 combines with J gene TRBJ2-2, with 11 bases lining up with TRBD2. V lost 2 bases to trimming and J lost 7 bases; unmatched junction nucleotides: 6. Looked up from germline, CDR1 is MGHRA and CDR2 is YSYEKL. The CDR3 has 16 residues. The chain's CDR3 is CASSQPSGGPIGELFF. CDR3 coding DNA: TGCGCCAGCAGCCAACCTAGCGGGGGGCCGATCGGGGAGCTGTTTTTT.

The CDR3 protein is CASSGQSQPQHF. The DNA for the CDR3 is TGTGCCAGCAGTGGACAGTCTCAGCCCCAGCATTTT. The chain links TRBV2 to TRBJ1-5, with TRBD1 as a possible D gene (5 bases). V was trimmed by 4 bases and J by 6 bases, leaving 7 bases between them. This CDR3 is 12 amino acids long. Germline CDR1 is SNHLY and CDR2 is FYNNEI.